This TCR beta chain originates from a study of identifying expanded T cells in peripheral blood. Study-wide points: Across healthy donors, higher total template counts meant significantly greater approximately two-week count variance.

Notes on this clone: Its antigen is currently unknown.

V was clipped by 2 bases and J by 7 bases, with 17 bases between them. The CDR3 length is 15 residues. Germline V lookup: CDR1 SGHDN, CDR2 FVKESK. Collection occurred without any documented infections or immune events in donors. Repertoires were generated with immunoSEQ multiplex PCR, while TCRdb's copy carries only in-frame clones and drops some. The sample records around 84,000 clones, roughly 89% being singletons. Sequences were obtained from blood. This clonotype was sampled from a person aged 18 to 69 in good health. The chain links TRBV14 to TRBJ1-2; D call uncertain. The CDR3 region is CASSQLVTGFAGYTF. CDR3 sequence (DNA): TGTGCCAGCAGCCAACTAGTCACGGGGTTCGCTGGCTACACCTTC.